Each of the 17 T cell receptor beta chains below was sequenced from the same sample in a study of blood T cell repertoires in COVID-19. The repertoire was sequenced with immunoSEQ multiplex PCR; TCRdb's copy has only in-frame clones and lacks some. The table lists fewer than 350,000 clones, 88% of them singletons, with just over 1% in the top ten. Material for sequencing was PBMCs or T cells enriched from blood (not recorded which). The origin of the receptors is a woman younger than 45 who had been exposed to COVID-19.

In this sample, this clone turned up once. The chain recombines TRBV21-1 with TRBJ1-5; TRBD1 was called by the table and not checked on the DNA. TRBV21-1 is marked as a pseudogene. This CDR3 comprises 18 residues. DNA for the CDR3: TGTGCCAGCAGCAAGGGGCCTAGACAGGGTTATAACAATCAGCCCCAGCATTTT. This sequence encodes CASSKGPRQGYNNQPQHF.

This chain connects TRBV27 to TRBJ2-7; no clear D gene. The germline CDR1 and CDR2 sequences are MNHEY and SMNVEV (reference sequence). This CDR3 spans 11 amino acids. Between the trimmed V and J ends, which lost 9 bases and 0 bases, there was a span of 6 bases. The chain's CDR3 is CASRSSYEQYF. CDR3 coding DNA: TGTGCCAGTCGGAGCTCCTACGAGCAGTACTTC.

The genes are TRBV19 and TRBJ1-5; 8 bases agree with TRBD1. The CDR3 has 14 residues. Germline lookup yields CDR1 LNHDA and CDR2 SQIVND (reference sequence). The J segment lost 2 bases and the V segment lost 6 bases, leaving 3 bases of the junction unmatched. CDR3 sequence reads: CASRGQAGNQPQHF. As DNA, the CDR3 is TGTGCCAGTAGGGGACAGGCGGGCAATCAGCCCCAGCATTTT.

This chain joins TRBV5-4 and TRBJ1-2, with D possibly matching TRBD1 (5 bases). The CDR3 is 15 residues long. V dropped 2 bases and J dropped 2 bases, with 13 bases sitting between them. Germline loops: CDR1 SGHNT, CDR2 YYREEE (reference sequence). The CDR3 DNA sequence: TGTGCCAGCAGCTTCGAGACGACAGACAACTATGGCTACACCTTC. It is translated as CASSFETTDNYGYTF.

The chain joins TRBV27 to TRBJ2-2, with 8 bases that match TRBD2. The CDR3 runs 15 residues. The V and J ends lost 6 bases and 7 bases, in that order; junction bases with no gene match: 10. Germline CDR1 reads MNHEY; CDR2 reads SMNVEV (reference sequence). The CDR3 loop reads CASSTGTSWVGELFF. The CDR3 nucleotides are TGTGCCAGCAGCACCGGGACTAGTTGGGTCGGGGAGCTGTTTTTT.

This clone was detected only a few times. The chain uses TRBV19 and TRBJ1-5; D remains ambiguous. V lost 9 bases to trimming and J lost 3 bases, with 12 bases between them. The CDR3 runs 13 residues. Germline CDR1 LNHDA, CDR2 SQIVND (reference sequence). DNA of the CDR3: TGTGCCAGCACTTGGGAGGTCAATCAGCCCCAGCATTTT. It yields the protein CASTWEVNQPQHF.

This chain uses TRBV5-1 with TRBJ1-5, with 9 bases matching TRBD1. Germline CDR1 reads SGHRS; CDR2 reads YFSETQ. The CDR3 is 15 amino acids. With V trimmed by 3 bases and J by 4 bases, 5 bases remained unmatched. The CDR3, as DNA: TGCGCCAGCAGCTGGACGGGACAGGGAAATCAGCCCCAGCATTTT. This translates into CASSWTGQGNQPQHF.

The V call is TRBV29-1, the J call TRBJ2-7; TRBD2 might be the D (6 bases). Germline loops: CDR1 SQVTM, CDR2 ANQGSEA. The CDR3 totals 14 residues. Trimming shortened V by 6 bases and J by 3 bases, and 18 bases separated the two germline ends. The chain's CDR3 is CSVPARAGRYEQYF. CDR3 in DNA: TGCAGCGTCCCCGCCCGGGCGGGACGCTACGAGCAGTACTTC.

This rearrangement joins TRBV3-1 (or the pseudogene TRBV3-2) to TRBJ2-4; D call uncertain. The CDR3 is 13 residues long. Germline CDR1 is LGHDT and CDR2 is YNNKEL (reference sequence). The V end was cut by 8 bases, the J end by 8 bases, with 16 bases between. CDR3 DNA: TGTGCCAGCGCCCGCGTTGGCGAGGACATTCAGTACTTC. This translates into CASARVGEDIQYF.

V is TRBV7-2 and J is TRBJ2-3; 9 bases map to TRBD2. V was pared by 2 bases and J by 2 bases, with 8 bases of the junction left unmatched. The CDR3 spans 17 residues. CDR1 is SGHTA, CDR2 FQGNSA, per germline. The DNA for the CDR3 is TGTGCCAGCAGCTTACTGGGACTAGCCGAAACCACAGATACGCAGTATTTT. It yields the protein CASSLLGLAETTDTQYF. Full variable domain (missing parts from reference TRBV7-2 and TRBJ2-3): GAGVSQSPSNKVTEKGKDVELRCDPISGHTALYWYRQSLGQGLEFLIYFQGNSAPDKSGLPSDRFSAERTGGSVSTLTIQRTQQEDSAVYLCASSLLGLAETTDTQYFGPGTRLTVL.

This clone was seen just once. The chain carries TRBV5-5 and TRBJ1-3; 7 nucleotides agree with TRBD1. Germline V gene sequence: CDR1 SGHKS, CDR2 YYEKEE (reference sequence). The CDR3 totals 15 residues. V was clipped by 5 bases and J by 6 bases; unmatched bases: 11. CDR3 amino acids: CASSKDRVEANTIYF. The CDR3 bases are TGTGCCAGCAGTAAAGACAGGGTCGAGGCAAACACCATATATTTT.

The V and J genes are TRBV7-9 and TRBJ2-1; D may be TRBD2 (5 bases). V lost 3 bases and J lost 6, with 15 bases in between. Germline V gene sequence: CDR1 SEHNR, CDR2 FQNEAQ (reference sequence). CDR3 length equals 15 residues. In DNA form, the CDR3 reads TGTGCCAGCAGCTTGGGAGTCGTGGCGGGCAATGAGCAGTTCTTC. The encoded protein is CASSLGVVAGNEQFF.

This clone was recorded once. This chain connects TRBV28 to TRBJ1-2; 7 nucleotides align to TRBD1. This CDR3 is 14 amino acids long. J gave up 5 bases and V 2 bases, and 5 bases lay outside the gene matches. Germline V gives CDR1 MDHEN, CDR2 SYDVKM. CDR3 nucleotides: TGTGCCAGCAGTTTAGTTGGGACAGATTATGGCTACACCTTC. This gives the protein CASSLVGTDYGYTF.

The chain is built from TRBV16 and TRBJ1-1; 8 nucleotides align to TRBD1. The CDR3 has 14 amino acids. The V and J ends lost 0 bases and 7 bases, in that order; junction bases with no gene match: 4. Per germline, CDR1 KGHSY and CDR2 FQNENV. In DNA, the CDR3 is TGTGCCAGCAGCCAATCTTGGGGGACAGGTGAAGCTTTCTTT. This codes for CASSQSWGTGEAFF.

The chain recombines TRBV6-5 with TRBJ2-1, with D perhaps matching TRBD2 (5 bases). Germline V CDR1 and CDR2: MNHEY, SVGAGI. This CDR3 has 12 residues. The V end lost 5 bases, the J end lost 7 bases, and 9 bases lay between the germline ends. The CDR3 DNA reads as TGTGCCAGCAGTAACCCGGGGAATGAGCAGTTCTTC. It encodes CASSNPGNEQFF.

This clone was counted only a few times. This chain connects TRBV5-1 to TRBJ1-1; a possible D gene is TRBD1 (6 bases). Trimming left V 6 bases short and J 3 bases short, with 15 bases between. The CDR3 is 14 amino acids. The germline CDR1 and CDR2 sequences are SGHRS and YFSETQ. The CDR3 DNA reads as TGCGCCAGCACTTCGGGTCAGGGGCACACTGAAGCTTTCTTT. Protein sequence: CASTSGQGHTEAFF. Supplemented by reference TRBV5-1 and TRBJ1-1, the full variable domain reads KAGVTQTPRYLIKTRGQQVTLSCSPISGHRSVSWYQQTPGQGLQFLFEYFSETQRNKGNFPGRFSGRQFSNSRSEMNVSTLELGDSALYLCASTSGQGHTEAFFGQGTRLTVV.

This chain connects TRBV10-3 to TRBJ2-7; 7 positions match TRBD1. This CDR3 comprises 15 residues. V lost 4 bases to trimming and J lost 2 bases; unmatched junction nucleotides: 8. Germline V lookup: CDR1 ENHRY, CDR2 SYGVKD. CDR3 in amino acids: CAISGDGTAAYEQYF. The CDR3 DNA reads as TGTGCCATCAGTGGGGATGGGACAGCCGCCTACGAGCAGTACTTC.